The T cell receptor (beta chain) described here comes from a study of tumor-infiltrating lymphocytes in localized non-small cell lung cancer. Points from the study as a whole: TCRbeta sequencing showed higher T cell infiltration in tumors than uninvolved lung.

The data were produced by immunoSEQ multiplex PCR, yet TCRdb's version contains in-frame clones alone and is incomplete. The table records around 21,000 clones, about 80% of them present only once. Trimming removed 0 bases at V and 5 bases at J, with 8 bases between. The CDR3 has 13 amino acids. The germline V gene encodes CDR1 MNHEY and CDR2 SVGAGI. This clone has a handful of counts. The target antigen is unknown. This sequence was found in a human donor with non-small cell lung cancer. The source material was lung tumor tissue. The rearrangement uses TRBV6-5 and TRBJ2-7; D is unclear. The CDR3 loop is CASSYSGYHEQYF. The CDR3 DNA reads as TGTGCCAGCAGTTACTCAGGGTACCACGAGCAGTACTTC.